The clone carrying this T cell receptor (beta chain) came up once. Its antigen remains unknown. This CDR3 has 14 amino acids. Germline assignment: CDR1 SGHNT and CDR2 YYREEE (reference sequence). V shed 2 bases and J shed 9 bases, with 12 bases lying between them. A single heparinised draw of roughly 110 mL on average was taken per donor. As every portion of the isolated RNA was reverse transcribed, the sequencing read expressed TCRB transcripts. Approximately 3.6 million reads were obtained on average from naive, central memory and regulatory T cell samples. The protocol was immunoSEQ multiplex PCR, while the TCRdb copy is restricted to in-frame clones and leaves out a portion. The profile covers about 350,000 clones, with around 19% appearing a single time and 0.035% to 0.055% taken by the ten largest. This record belongs to a study of beta chain features in type 1 diabetes. General observations from the study: In the patient group, naive, central memory and Treg TCRB repertoires seemed more alike than in the healthy donor group. TCRB CDR3s were moderately but significantly shorter in Type 1 diabetes patients in all four CD4+ subsets.

Sequences were obtained from naive CD4+ T cells from blood. The TCR comes from a woman between 18 and 29 years old in good health. The chain recombines TRBV5-4 with TRBJ1-6, with a tentative D call TRBD1 (5 bases). The CDR3 DNA reads as TGTGCCAGCAGCTTACCAGGGTCATTTTCACCCCTCCACTTT. This encodes CASSLPGSFSPLHF.